In its sample, the clone carrying this T cell receptor beta chain was seen a few times. Its antigen is undetermined. TCRdb reprocessed the reads via MiXCR and lists one record per CDR3 protein. The table shows 900,000 to 950,000 distinct CDR3 sequences, with around 29% occurring only once. This sample was included in a study of T cell repertoires in cytomegalovirus infection. The CDR3 has 13 residues. The V and J ends lost 4 bases and 4 bases, in that order; junction bases with no gene match: 0. Study-wide points: Clonotypes of TCR beta that were HLA-C-restricted and CMV-specific dominated the ex vivo response.

Sample: cultured CD8+ T cells from PBMCs, taken from culture after CMV antigen stimulation. The source is a human donor in good health (CMV status not recorded). Some clones in this sample may be carry-over from other donors' samples. The chain links TRBV12-3 or TRBV12-4 to TRBJ2-5, with TRBD1 matching over 10 bases. CDR3 sequence reads: CASSWDRGETQYF. The CDR3, as DNA: TGTGCCAGCAGTTGGGACAGGGGAGAGACCCAGTACTTC.